This is a list of T cell receptor beta chains from one sample in a study of blood T cell repertoires in COVID-19. Measured with immunoSEQ multiplex PCR; TCRdb has only the in-frame clones, and not every one. Of around 620,000 clones listed, 80% to 90% are singletons. The sample consisted of peripheral blood. These receptors were collected from a woman between 18 and 29 years old with acute or convalescent COVID-19. CDR3s include the opening cysteine and the closing phenylalanine or tryptophan. Fields, in order: D gene, V gene, clone size, J gene, CDR3 DNA, CDR3 protein. A D gene is named only where the DNA matches it firmly. The size entry is marked missing in some rows and otherwise reads once, few, many or a size class.

.	TRBV12-3/TRBV12-4	.	TRBJ1-5	TGTGCCAGCAGTTTCAGGCGAGATCAGCCCCAGCATTTT	CASSFRRDQPQHF
.	TRBV19	.	TRBJ1-2	TGTGCCGGCTCAAGTTGGGGAGGGGACCGCTACACCTTC	CAGSSWGGDRYTF
TRBD1	TRBV29-1	.	TRBJ1-1	TGCAGCGTGGATTGGACAGGGGAAAATGGGGCTTTCTTT	CSVDWTGENGAFF
.	TRBV6-5	.	TRBJ1-6	TGTGCCAGCAGTTATAGCTTAAATTCACCCCTCCACTTT	CASSYSLNSPLHF
.	TRBV25-1	.	TRBJ1-5	TGTGCCAGCAGTGGAGGGTTCAGCAATCAGCCCCAGCATTTT	CASSGGFSNQPQHF
TRBD2	TRBV3-1/TRBV3-2	.	TRBJ2-1	TGTGCCAGCAGCCAACAGGGACTAGCGGGGTTGGTTGAGCAGTTCTTC	CASSQQGLAGLVEQFF
TRBD1	TRBV28	.	TRBJ1-2	TGTGCCAGCTCGACAGGGGGGAACTATGGCTACACCTTC	CASSTGGNYGYTF
TRBD1	TRBV28	once	TRBJ2-7	TGTGCCAGCAGTTTCCGGACAGGGGGAAGGTACTTC	CASSFRTGGRYF
TRBD1	TRBV7-2	.	TRBJ2-7	TGTGCCAGCAGCTTAAACAGGGGGGCCACCTACGAGCAGTACTTC	CASSLNRGATYEQYF
.	TRBV18	few	TRBJ1-2	TGTGCCAGCTCACCGGCAGGCCCAGATTATGGCTACACCTTC	CASSPAGPDYGYTF
TRBD1	TRBV28	.	TRBJ2-1	TGTGCCAGCATTATAGGGAGGACAGGGTACAATGAGCAGTTCTTC	CASIIGRTGYNEQFF
TRBD1	TRBV2	.	TRBJ2-7	TGTGCCAGCAGTCCTGGACAGGGGAGCGAGCAGTACTTC	CASSPGQGSEQYF
.	TRBV7-7	few	TRBJ1-6	TGTGCCAGCAGCTTAGAAGACAGGCCAAATTCACCCCTCCACTTT	CASSLEDRPNSPLHF
TRBD2	TRBV3-1/TRBV3-2	.	TRBJ2-7	TGTGCCAGCAGTCTCGGACTAGCGGGGGGCTACGAGCAGTACTTC	CASSLGLAGGYEQYF
TRBD1	TRBV6-4	few	TRBJ2-6	TGTGCCAGCAGTGACTCAATCGGGACAGAGACCTCTGGGGCCAACGTCCTGACTTTC	CASSDSIGTETSGANVLTF
.	TRBV3-1/TRBV3-2	.	TRBJ2-3	TGTGCCAGCAGCCAAACAACAGATACGCAGTATTTT	CASSQTTDTQYF
.	TRBV7-3	.	TRBJ2-7	TGTGCCAGCAGCTTTTCCGGGGATTCCTACGAGCAGTACTTC	CASSFSGDSYEQYF
TRBD1	TRBV2	.	TRBJ1-5	TGTGCCAGCAGTTGGGACAGGGGTAGCAATCAGCCCCAGCATTTT	CASSWDRGSNQPQHF
TRBD1	TRBV7-8	.	TRBJ2-7	TGTGCCAGCAGCTTAAACCGGGACAGGGGGTCCTACGAGCAGTACTTC	CASSLNRDRGSYEQYF
TRBD2	TRBV5-5	.	TRBJ2-7	TGTGCCAGCAGCTTACGACTAGCGGGGGCCTTACATTACGAGCAGTACTTC	CASSLRLAGALHYEQYF
.	TRBV10-3	.	TRBJ2-7	TGTGCCATCGGAACAGGCATGGGCTACGAGCAGTACTTC	CAIGTGMGYEQYF
.	TRBV7-3	.	TRBJ2-5	TGTGCCAGCAGCTTAACAGGGGTAGGGGAGACCCAGTACTTC	CASSLTGVGETQYF
.	TRBV20-1	once	TRBJ1-3	TGCAGTGCCCTCGGAAACACCATATATTTT	CSALGNTIYF
.	TRBV9	.	TRBJ2-2	TGTGCCAGCAGCGACAGGGATTACACCGGGGAGCTGTTTTTT	CASSDRDYTGELFF
.	TRBV7-9	.	TRBJ1-2	TGTGCCAGCAGCTTATCCCCGACAGGACCTAACTATGGCTACACCTTC	CASSLSPTGPNYGYTF
TRBD1	TRBV5-4	.	TRBJ1-1	TGTGCCAGCAGCTTGAGACAGGGGGGGCCGAACACTGAAGCTTTCTTT	CASSLRQGGPNTEAFF
.	TRBV21-1	.	TRBJ1-6	TGTGCCAGCAGCGAATCAGGGGATTCACCCCTCCACTTT	CASSESGDSPLHF
.	TRBV6-5	.	TRBJ1-1	TGTGCCAGCAGGGGAGTGGGCACTGAAGCTTTCTTT	CASRGVGTEAFF
TRBD2	TRBV7-2	.	TRBJ2-7	TGTGCCAGCAGCTCCCTCCTGGCGGCGGGGGGGCTGGAGCAGTACTTC	CASSSLLAAGGLEQYF
.	TRBV9	.	TRBJ1-1	TGTGCCAGCAGGCCAAGCAGGGCGAACACTGAAGCTTTCTTT	CASRPSRANTEAFF
.	TRBV5-4	few	TRBJ2-6	TGTGCCAGCAGCTTGATCAGCTCTGGGGCCAACGTCCTGACTTTC	CASSLISSGANVLTF
TRBD2	TRBV3-1/TRBV3-2	.	TRBJ2-5	TGTGCCAGCAGCCAAGACGGCGGGGGGAGGATGGAGACCCAGTACTTC	CASSQDGGGRMETQYF
.	TRBV7-3	.	TRBJ2-2	TGTGCCAGCAGCGTGTCAGTGAACACCGGGGAGCTGTTTTTT	CASSVSVNTGELFF
.	TRBV4-1	.	TRBJ1-1	TGCGCCAGCAGCCAGGCCCCACGAGGCGCTGAAGCTTTCTTT	CASSQAPRGAEAFF
.	TRBV2	.	TRBJ1-1	TGTGCCAGCAGTGATACGGGGGGGAACACTGAAGCTTTCTTT	CASSDTGGNTEAFF
TRBD2	TRBV9	.	TRBJ2-1	TGTGCCAGCAGCGTCCCCACTAGCGGGGCTCCTAGCTCCTACAATGAGCAGTTCTTC	CASSVPTSGAPSSYNEQFF
.	TRBV18	once	TRBJ1-2	TGTGCCAGCTCACCACCTTCTCGGAAGCGGGATGGCTACACCTTC	CASSPPSRKRDGYTF
.	TRBV7-2	.	TRBJ2-7	TGTGCCAGCAGCTCACAGGGTGGCCCCTACGAGCAGTACTTC	CASSSQGGPYEQYF
TRBD1	TRBV7-9	.	TRBJ1-6	TGTGCCAGCAGCCCCTACAGGGGGTATAATTCACCCCTCCACTTT	CASSPYRGYNSPLHF
.	TRBV27	few	TRBJ1-1	TGTGCCAGCAGTTTGAGAGCTAACACTGAAGCTTTCTTT	CASSLRANTEAFF
.	TRBV27	few	TRBJ1-1	TGTGCCAGCAGTTTCGCCCGGGGTGATGACACTGAAGCTTTCTTT	CASSFARGDDTEAFF
TRBD2	TRBV6-6	.	TRBJ2-3	TGTGCCAGCAGTCGACTAGCCGGACTGGGCACAGATACGCAGTATTTT	CASSRLAGLGTDTQYF
.	TRBV30	.	TRBJ1-1	TGTGCCTGGGGACCTAGCAATTACAAGGAAGCTTTCTTT	CAWGPSNYKEAFF
.	TRBV11-3	once	TRBJ1-1	TGTGCCAGCAGCTTAGATCTACTTAGCCCGGGGTACACTGAAGCTTTCTTT	CASSLDLLSPGYTEAFF
.	TRBV12-3/TRBV12-4	.	TRBJ2-7	TGTGCCAGCAGCGTTTTGAGAGACTACGAGCAGTACTTC	CASSVLRDYEQYF
TRBD2	TRBV7-2	.	TRBJ2-7	TGTGCCAGCAGCCCGCCACTAGCGGGGACCAACTACGAGCAGTACTTC	CASSPPLAGTNYEQYF
TRBD1	TRBV28	.	TRBJ1-5	TGTGCCAGCAGCACAGACCAAGTTCAGGGGGTCCTTGAGCCCCAGCATTTT	CASSTDQVQGVLEPQHF
.	TRBV5-1	.	TRBJ1-5	TGCGCCAGCAGCTTGGGCCGGGTGGTCGGGAGGCCCCAGCATTTT	CASSLGRVVGRPQHF
TRBD1	TRBV7-9	.	TRBJ1-1	TGTGCCAGCAGCCCGGGACAGGGGGCCGCTGAAGCTTTCTTT	CASSPGQGAAEAFF
TRBD1	TRBV3-1/TRBV3-2	.	TRBJ2-7	TGTGCCAGCAGCCTCACCGGACAGGGGTCCCGGGAGCAGTACTTC	CASSLTGQGSREQYF
.	TRBV4-1	once	TRBJ1-2	TGCGCCAGCCGAGCTACATCGGGGGTCGATGGCTACACCTTC	CASRATSGVDGYTF
TRBD1	TRBV6-5	.	TRBJ1-1	TGTGCCAGCATCCTCAACAGGGGGATGAACACTGAAGCTTTCTTT	CASILNRGMNTEAFF
.	TRBV30	once	TRBJ2-1	TGTGCCTGGAGTGTTGGGGGGGCACACAATGAGCAGTTCTTC	CAWSVGGAHNEQFF